This T cell receptor beta chain was captured by sequencing in a study of blood T cell repertoires in COVID-19. Study as a whole: COVID-19 samples from acute and convalescent phases originated in the United States, Italy and Spain.

Participant-reported clinical history was the basis for cohort assignment. The study recruited exposed participants who had met a COVID-19 case within 2 weeks before entry. Method: immunoSEQ multiplex PCR; TCRdb's copy keeps in-frame clones and lacks some. The sample holds 430,000 or so clones, roughly 90% seen once. The CDR3 sequence is 15 residues long. The V and J ends lost 3 bases and 0 bases respectively, with 12 bases between them. Germline assignment: CDR1 SNHLY and CDR2 FYNNEI. Sequences were obtained from PBMCs or T cells enriched from blood (not recorded which). The chain uses TRBV2 and TRBJ2-7; tentatively, D is TRBD1 (6 bases). The source of this sequence is a woman younger than 35 who had been exposed to COVID-19. The CDR3 DNA sequence: TGTGCCAGCAGTGACAAGGGGGTAACCTCCTACGAGCAGTACTTC. It is translated as CASSDKGVTSYEQYF.